The present entry profiles one T cell receptor (beta chain) with its context. Its antigen has not been determined. Base qualities are not at hand, and no much larger clone is one base apart. Using the deep immunoSEQ assay, multiplex PCR amplified TCR CDR3 regions from genomic DNA. Extracted genomic DNA from each cell subset was spread evenly across all wells of several immunoSEQ 96-well plates, with each plate serving as a replicate. For sorted subsets, approximately 0.2 ug of genomic DNA, equivalent to some 30,000 T cell genomes, went into each replicate PCR. Purified libraries were measured with a Qubit 3.0 fluorometer, size-checked on a Bioanalyzer 2100, and measured again with the KAPA Library Quantification kit. Each immunoSEQ 96-well plate was sequenced on its own single-read 150-cycle Illumina NextSeq 550 flow cell. Regarding the original processing steps: The immunoSEQ output contained only junctional sequences without quality scores, so filtering could not match that applied to full-length reads. To assign V/J genes and CDR3, sequences were annotated against IMGT germline references using PyIR, a Python wrapper for IgBLAST v1.9. Reads with weak V/J assignments (E-value above 1e-6), missing CDR3, stop codons, out-of-frame junctions, or ambiguous translated residues were removed. V3J clonotypes were defined as sequences sharing the same inferred V gene, J gene, and CDR3 amino acid sequence. To compute the percentage overlap between repertoires, the number of shared unique clonotypes was divided by the size of the smaller repertoire. Richness of each repertoire was evaluated using RTK rarefaction, the Chao1 estimator, and Recon v2.1 estimates of unobserved clonotypes. Generation probabilities were computed with OLGA for all TCRbeta clonotypes obtained by the gDNA method from several donors. This is the immuneACCESS table as TCRdb keeps it, with only in-frame sequences that have V and J called. A part of the clones is gone; compared with another copy, unresolved V genes explain less than half, and the rest is unexplained. V and J calls and clone size are as listed in that table; D and trimming were resolved from the DNA. This sample lists roughly 700,000 clones; 90% were detected once. 34% of the sample goes to the ten largest clones.

This specimen belongs to a study of shared clonotypes between healthy human individuals (dated by TCRdb to about 2020). About the full investigation: The cohort included three men and two women between 18 and 49 years of age. Per donor, three plates each were used for CD4 naive and CD4 memory, two for CD8 naive, and one for CD8 memory. Libraries were prepared and TCR repertoires were sequenced by different laboratories using diverse techniques, in order to increase sequencing depth and limit assay-specific biases. To estimate repertoire size and how much clonotypes are shared between individuals, the study performed deep sequencing of blood TCR repertoires from roughly five healthy adults. Each donor's leukapheresis produced roughly between about 0.9 and 9.5 billion PBMCs. General findings and caveats noted by the study authors: Sampling was restricted to blood, and TCR repertoires in tissue are likely to differ from TCR repertoires in blood. Naive subsets generally had larger estimated clonotype richness than memory subsets did. Based on pairwise subsampling, the degree of clonotype sharing among donors was expected to be affected by sequencing depth. Incomplete sequencing was indicated by rarefaction of sorted-subset datasets, despite the large sequencing depth. Roughly 5% of naive CD4, around 4% of naive CD8, roughly 2.4% of memory CD4, and around 0.42% of memory CD8 clonotypes were shared across a few donors. The small number of donors limited the genetic and exposure-history diversity represented. Compared with non-shared clonotypes, clonotypes shared by all four sorted-subset donors had higher generation probabilities.

The CDR3 holds 11 amino acids from the cysteine to the phenylalanine. The DNA shown is the 33-base CDR3, in frame from base 1. Looking up the germline V gene (reference sequence) yields CDR1 LNHDA and CDR2 SQIVND. A distance of 6 bases separates the germline ends of V and J, which lose 3 bases and 7 bases respectively. The donors were healthy, HIV-negative adults with no recently reported acute infections or vaccinations. All donors were Caucasian adults living in Nashville, Tennessee, USA. CD8 memory samples consisted of magnetically selected CD45RO+ cells combined with CCR7-negative CD45RA+ effector memory (TemRA) cells. After blood collection by leukapheresis, PBMCs were isolated using Ficoll-Histopaque density gradient centrifugation and then cryopreserved in the vapor phase of liquid nitrogen. Analytical flow cytometry was used to check the purity and quantity of each magnetically sorted T cell population. From each sorted fraction, genomic DNA was isolated and quantified by UV absorbance on a Nanodrop 2000c.

This clonotype was sampled from a man aged 18 to 30 in good health. Some clones in this sample may be carry-over from other donors' samples. The sequenced sample consisted of memory CD8+ T cells from PBMCs. Reading the label with the study, this specimen's cell subset or site is: CD45RO+ cells pooled with CCR7-negative TemRA cells. The chain is made from TRBV19 and TRBJ1-1; the D gene lacks a confident call. The CDR3 reads as follows: CASSMWLEAFF. The DNA is as follows: TGTGCCAGTAGTATGTGGCTTGAAGCTTTCTTT.